Reported below is one T cell receptor beta chain. Alongside a J-beta primer mix, a sample-barcoded 5' primer served in a second PCR lasting about 7 to 12 cycles. TCRdb recomputed calls from the 5' RACE reads with MiXCR, one row per CDR3 protein. The repertoire holds more than 1,000,000 distinct CDR3 sequences, with 20% to 25% as singletons. The data stem from a study of blood T cells in healthy people across ages. From germline, CDR1 is DFQATT and CDR2 SNEGSKA (reference sequence). V lost 3 bases, J lost 5 bases, and 10 bases lay in between. This CDR3 spans 12 amino acids. Another study also made use of these data, one on T cells of mothers and their children. That source adds: The donors comprised roughly 6 children and their three healthy Caucasian mothers.

The sample was blood. The rearrangement links TRBV20-1 to TRBJ2-5; the D is unclear. The source is a girl aged 2-10 years in good health. The CDR3 loop is CSARAAKETQYF. CDR3 in DNA: TGCAGTGCTAGGGCGGCAAAGGAGACCCAGTACTTC.